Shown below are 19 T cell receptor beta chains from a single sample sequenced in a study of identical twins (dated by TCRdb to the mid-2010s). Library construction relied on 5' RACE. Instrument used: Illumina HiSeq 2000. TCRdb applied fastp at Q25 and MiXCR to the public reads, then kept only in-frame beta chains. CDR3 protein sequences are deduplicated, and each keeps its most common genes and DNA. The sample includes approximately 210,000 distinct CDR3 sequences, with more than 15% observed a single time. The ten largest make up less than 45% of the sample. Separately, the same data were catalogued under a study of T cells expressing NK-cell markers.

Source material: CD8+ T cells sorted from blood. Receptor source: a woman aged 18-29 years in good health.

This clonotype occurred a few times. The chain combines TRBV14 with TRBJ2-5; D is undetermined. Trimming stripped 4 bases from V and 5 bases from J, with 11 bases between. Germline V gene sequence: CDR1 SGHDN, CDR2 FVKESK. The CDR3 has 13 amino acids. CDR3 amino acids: CASSRLPQETQYF. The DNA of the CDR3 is TGTGCCAGCAGCCGCCTACCCCAGGAGACCCAGTACTTC.

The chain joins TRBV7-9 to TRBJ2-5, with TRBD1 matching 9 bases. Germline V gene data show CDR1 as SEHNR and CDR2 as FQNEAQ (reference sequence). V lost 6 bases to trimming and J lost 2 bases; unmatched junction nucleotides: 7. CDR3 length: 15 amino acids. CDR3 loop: CASSNRDRVQETQYF. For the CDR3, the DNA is TGTGCCAGCAGTAACCGGGACAGGGTGCAAGAGACCCAGTACTTC.

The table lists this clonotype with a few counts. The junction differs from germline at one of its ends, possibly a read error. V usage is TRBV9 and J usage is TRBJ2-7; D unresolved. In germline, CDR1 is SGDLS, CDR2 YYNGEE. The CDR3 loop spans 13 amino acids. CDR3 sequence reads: CASSVGDSNEQYF. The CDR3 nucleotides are TGTGCCAGCAGCGTAGGCGACTCCAACGAGCAGTACTTC.

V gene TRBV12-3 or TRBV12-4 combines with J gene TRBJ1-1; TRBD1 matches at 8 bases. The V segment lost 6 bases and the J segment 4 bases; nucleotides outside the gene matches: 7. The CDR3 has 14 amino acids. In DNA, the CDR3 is TGTGCCAGCAGCACGACAGGGGAGAGCACTGAAGCTTTCTTT. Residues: CASSTTGESTEAFF.

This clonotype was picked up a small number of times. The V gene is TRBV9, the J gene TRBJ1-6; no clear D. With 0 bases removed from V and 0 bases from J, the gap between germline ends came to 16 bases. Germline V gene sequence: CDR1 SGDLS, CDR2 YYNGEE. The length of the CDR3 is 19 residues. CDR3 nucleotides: TGTGCCAGCAGCGTAGGAGGGAAAGGTTTGAGCTCCTATAATTCACCCCTCCACTTT. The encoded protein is CASSVGGKGLSSYNSPLHF.

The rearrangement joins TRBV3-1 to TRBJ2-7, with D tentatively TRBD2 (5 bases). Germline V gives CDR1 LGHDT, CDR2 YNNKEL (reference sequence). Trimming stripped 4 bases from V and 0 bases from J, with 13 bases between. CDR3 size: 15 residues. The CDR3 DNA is TGTGCCAGCAGCCCGTCGGCGGGCTACTCCTACGAGCAGTACTTC. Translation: CASSPSAGYSYEQYF.

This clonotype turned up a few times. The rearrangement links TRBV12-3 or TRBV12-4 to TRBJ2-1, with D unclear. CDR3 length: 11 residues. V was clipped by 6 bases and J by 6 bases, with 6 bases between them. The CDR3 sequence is CASRDRNEQFF. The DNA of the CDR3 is TGTGCCAGCAGGGATCGCAATGAGCAGTTCTTC.

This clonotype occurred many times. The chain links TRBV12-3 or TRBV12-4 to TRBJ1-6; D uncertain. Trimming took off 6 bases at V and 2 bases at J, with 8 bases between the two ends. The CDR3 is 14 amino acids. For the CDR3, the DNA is TGTGCCAGCAGCTACGGACCCTATAATTCACCCCTCCACTTT. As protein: CASSYGPYNSPLHF.

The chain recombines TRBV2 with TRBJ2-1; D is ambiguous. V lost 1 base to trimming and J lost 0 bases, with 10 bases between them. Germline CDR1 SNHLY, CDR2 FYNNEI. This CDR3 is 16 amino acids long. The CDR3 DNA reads TGTGCCAGCAGTGAAGGCAGGAGCTTCTCCTACAATGAGCAGTTCTTC. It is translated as CASSEGRSFSYNEQFF.

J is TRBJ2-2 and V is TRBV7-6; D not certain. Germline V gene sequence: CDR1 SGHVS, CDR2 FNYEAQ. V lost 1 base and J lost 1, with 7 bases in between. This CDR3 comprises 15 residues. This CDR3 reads CASSLVSRNTGELFF. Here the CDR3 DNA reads TGTGCCAGCAGCTTAGTCTCCAGGAACACCGGGGAGCTGTTTTTT.

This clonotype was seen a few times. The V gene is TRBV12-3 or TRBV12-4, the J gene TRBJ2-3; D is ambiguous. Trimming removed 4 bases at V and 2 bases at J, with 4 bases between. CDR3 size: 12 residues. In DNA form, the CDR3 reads TGTGCCAGCAGTTACCTCACAGATACGCAGTATTTT. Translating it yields CASSYLTDTQYF.

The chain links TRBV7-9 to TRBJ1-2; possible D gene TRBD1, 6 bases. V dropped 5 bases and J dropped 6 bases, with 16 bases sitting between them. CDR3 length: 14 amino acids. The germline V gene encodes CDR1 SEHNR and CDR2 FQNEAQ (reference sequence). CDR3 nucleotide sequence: TGTGCCAGCAGCGGCGACAGGTGGCTGCATGGCTACACCTTC. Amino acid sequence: CASSGDRWLHGYTF.

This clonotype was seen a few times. The CDR3 bases are TGTGCCAGCTCACCGGGACAGACCTACGAGCAGTACTTC. It specifies CASSPGQTYEQYF. The chain carries TRBV18 and TRBJ2-7; TRBD1 agrees at 7 bases. The CDR3 loop spans 13 amino acids. The V and J ends lost 3 bases and 2 bases, in that order; junction bases with no gene match: 1. Germline V gene lookup returns CDR1 KGHSH and CDR2 LQKENI.

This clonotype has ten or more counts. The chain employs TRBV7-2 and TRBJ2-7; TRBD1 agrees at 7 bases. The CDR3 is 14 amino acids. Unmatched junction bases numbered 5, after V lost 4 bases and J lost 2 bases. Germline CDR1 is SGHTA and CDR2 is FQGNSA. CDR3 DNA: TGTGCCAGCAGCTACTGGACAGGCCCCTACGAGCAGTACTTC. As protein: CASSYWTGPYEQYF.

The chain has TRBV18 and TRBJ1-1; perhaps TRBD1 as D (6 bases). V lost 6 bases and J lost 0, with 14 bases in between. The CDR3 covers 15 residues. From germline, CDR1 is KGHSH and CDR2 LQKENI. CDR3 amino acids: CASSPDSLMNTEAFF. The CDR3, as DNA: TGTGCCAGCTCGCCGGACAGCCTTATGAACACTGAAGCTTTCTTT.

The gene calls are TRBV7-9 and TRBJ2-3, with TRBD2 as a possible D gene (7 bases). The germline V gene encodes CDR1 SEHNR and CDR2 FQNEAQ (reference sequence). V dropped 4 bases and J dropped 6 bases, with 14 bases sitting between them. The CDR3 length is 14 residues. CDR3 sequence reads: CASSSGGRGDTQYF. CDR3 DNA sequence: TGTGCCAGCAGCTCCGGGGGGCGGGGGGATACGCAGTATTTT. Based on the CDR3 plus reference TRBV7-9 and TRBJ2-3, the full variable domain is DTGVSQNPRHKITKRGQNVTFRCDPISEHNRLYWYRQTLGQGPEFLTYFQNEAQLEKSRLLSDRFSAERPKGSFSTLEIQRTEQGDSAMYLCASSSGGRGDTQYFGPGTRLTVL.

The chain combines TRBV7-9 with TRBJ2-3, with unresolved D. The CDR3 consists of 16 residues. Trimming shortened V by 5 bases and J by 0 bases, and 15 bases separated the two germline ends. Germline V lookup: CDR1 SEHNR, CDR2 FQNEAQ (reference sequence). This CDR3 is CASSPPWTFSTDTQYF. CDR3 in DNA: TGTGCCAGCAGCCCCCCCTGGACGTTCAGCACAGATACGCAGTATTTT.

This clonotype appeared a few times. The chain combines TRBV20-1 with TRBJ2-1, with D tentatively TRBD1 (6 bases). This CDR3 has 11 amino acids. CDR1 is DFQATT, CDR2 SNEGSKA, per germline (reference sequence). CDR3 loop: CSLLRGNEQFF. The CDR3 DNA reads TGCAGCCTTCTTAGGGGGAATGAGCAGTTCTTC.

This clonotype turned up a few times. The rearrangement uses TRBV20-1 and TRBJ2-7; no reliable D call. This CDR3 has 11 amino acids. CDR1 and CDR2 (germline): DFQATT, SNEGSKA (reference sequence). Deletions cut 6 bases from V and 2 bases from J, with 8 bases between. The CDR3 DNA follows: TGCAGTGCGAACAGCCCCTACGAGCAGTACTTC. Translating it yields CSANSPYEQYF.